A single sample is the source of the 9 T cell receptor beta chains below, sequenced in a study of beta chain features in type 1 diabetes. The investigators reverse transcribed all of the isolated RNA, so they sequenced expressed TCRB transcripts. Sequencing was performed with immunoSEQ multiplex PCR; in TCRdb, only in-frame clones are kept and a portion is missing. The sample carries around 340,000 clones, about 19% recorded once. Sequencing was carried out using naive CD4+ T cells from blood. The receptors stem from a woman younger than 30 in good health.

This clone has just a few counts. The V and J genes are TRBV29-1 and TRBJ2-2, with D hard to call. In germline, CDR1 is SQVTM, CDR2 ANQGSEA. V shed 5 bases and J shed 7 bases, with 11 bases lying between them. The CDR3 extends over 12 amino acids. The CDR3 here is CSVIVFDGELFF. CDR3 DNA: TGCAGCGTTATAGTATTTGACGGGGAGCTGTTTTTT.

The genes are TRBV5-1 and TRBJ2-7; 12 bases are shared with TRBD1. V gave up 5 bases and J gave up 6 bases; unmatched junction bases: 6. Germline V gene data show CDR1 as SGHRS and CDR2 as YFSETQ. There are 14 residues in the CDR3. CDR3 sequence: CASSVRDRGLEQYF. The CDR3 DNA follows: TGCGCCAGCAGTGTCCGGGACAGGGGGCTCGAGCAGTACTTC.

The V call is TRBV2, the J call TRBJ2-2; 9 bases are a match to TRBD2. After removal of 9 bases from V and 1 base from J, the junction contained 3 bases not matched to a gene. Germline assignment: CDR1 SNHLY and CDR2 FYNNEI. This CDR3 has 14 residues. The CDR3 reads CASVAGENTGELFF. The CDR3 coding sequence is TGTGCCAGTGTAGCGGGAGAGAACACCGGGGAGCTGTTTTTT. Drawing the rest from reference TRBV2 and TRBJ2-2, the complete variable domain is EPEVTQTPSHQVTQMGQEVILRCVPISNHLYFYWYRQILGQKVEFLVSFYNNEISEKSEIFDDQFSVERPDGSNFTLKIRSTKLEDSAMYFCASVAGENTGELFFGEGSRLTVL.

The chain has TRBV4-3 and TRBJ2-5; TRBD2 agrees at 13 bases. The CDR3 is 19 amino acids. The V gene end was trimmed by 2 bases and the J gene end by 4 bases; junction bases not matched to a gene: 13. Germline values: CDR1 LGHNA, CDR2 YSLEER. As DNA, the CDR3 is TGCGCCAGCAGCCAATCGACTAGCGGGGGGCCGGTGAATCGAGAGACCCAGTACTTC. Amino acid sequence: CASSQSTSGGPVNRETQYF.

This clone was observed a handful of times. The chain uses TRBV5-6 and TRBJ1-6, with D possibly TRBD1 on 5 matching bases. CDR1 and CDR2 from the germline V gene are SGHDT and YYEEEE. CDR3 length: 15 amino acids. Trimming removed 4 bases at V and 7 bases at J, with 15 bases between. CDR3 nucleotide sequence: TGTGCCAGCAGCCGGGGGGGGACGGGGAATTCACCCCTCCACTTT. It yields the protein CASSRGGTGNSPLHF.

This clone was picked up a small number of times. CDR3 DNA: TGTGCCAGCAGCTTAGCTGGGGGGTTCAGTGGCTACACCTTC. Protein product: CASSLAGGFSGYTF. J is TRBJ1-2 and V is TRBV7-2, with D possibly TRBD1 on 5 matching bases. V was shortened by 0 bases and J by 7 bases, with 12 bases between the two germline ends. The CDR3 loop spans 14 amino acids. CDR1 is SGHTA and CDR2 is FQGNSA in the germline V gene. Together with reference TRBV7-2 and TRBJ1-2, the CDR3 gives the full variable domain: GAGVSQSPSNKVTEKGKDVELRCDPISGHTALYWYRQSLGQGLEFLIYFQGNSAPDKSGLPSDRFSAERTGGSVSTLTIQRTQQEDSAVYLCASSLAGGFSGYTFGSGTRLTVV.

This clone has just a few counts. The gene calls are TRBV27 and TRBJ1-1; possibly TRBD1 for D (5 bases). The CDR3 is 14 residues long. The germline gives CDR1 MNHEY, CDR2 SMNVEV (reference sequence). Between the trimmed V and J ends, which lost 2 bases and 5 bases, there was a span of 12 bases. The CDR3, as DNA: TGTGCCAGCAGTTTAGGGCAGGGAAGTACTGAAGCTTTCTTT. The encoded protein is CASSLGQGSTEAFF.

The chain is built from TRBV5-1 and TRBJ2-3, with 8 bases fitting TRBD1. Germline V gene lookup returns CDR1 SGHRS and CDR2 YFSETQ. The CDR3 extends over 14 amino acids. V dropped 4 bases and J dropped 7; count of bases not matched to a gene: 8. The DNA for the CDR3 is TGCGCCAGCAGCCCCGGACAGGGTGTGCATACGCAGTATTTT. This gives the protein CASSPGQGVHTQYF.

The genes are TRBV7-9 and TRBJ2-5, with TRBD2 matching over 13 bases. CDR3 length: 17 amino acids. Germline values: CDR1 SEHNR, CDR2 FQNEAQ (reference sequence). After removal of 4 bases from V and 5 bases from J, the junction contained 10 bases not matched to a gene. The CDR3 loop reads CASSYGLAGVGGETQYF. The CDR3 DNA is TGTGCCAGCAGCTACGGACTAGCGGGAGTGGGAGGGGAGACCCAGTACTTC. Based on the CDR3 plus reference TRBV7-9 and TRBJ2-5, the full variable domain is DTGVSQNPRHKITKRGQNVTFRCDPISEHNRLYWYRQTLGQGPEFLTYFQNEAQLEKSRLLSDRFSAERPKGSFSTLEIQRTEQGDSAMYLCASSYGLAGVGGETQYFGPGTRLLVL.